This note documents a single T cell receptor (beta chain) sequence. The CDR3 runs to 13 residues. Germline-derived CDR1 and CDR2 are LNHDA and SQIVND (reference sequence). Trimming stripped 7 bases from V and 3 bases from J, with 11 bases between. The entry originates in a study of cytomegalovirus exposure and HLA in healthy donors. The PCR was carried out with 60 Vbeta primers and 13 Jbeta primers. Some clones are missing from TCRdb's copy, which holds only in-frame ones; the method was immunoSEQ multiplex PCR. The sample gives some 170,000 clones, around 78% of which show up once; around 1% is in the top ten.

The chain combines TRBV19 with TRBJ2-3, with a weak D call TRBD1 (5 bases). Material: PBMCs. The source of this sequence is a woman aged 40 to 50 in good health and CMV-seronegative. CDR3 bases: TGTGCCAGTATCTCAAGACAGACAGATACGCAGTATTTT. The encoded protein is CASISRQTDTQYF.